This T cell receptor beta chain was observed in a study of blood T cell repertoires in COVID-19. In the study overall: Acute and convalescent COVID-19 samples came from the United States, Italy and Spain.

CDR1 is SGHRS and CDR2 is YFSETQ in the germline V gene. Trimming removed 3 bases from V and 2 bases from J; junction bases left unmatched: 9. The CDR3 has 16 amino acids. Under the authors' procedure: Using reference gene primer amplification, nucleated cell counts were estimated. Some clones are missing from TCRdb's copy, which holds only in-frame ones; the method was immunoSEQ multiplex PCR. That table is the source of V, J and clone size, and D and trimming were worked out from the DNA. The sample lists fewer than 350,000 clones, roughly 90% seen once, with just over 1% in the top ten. Membership in each cohort depended on participant-reported clinical history. Shortly before study entry, within 2 weeks, exposed participants had met a COVID-19 case.

Sample: PBMCs or T cells enriched from blood (not recorded which). The TCR sequence derives from a woman younger than 45 who had been exposed to COVID-19. V usage is TRBV5-1 and J usage is TRBJ2-3; 7 bases are a match to TRBD2. DNA for the CDR3: TGCGCCAGCAGCTCACAAACGGGAGGCCTCACAGATACGCAGTATTTT. Protein product: CASSSQTGGLTDTQYF.